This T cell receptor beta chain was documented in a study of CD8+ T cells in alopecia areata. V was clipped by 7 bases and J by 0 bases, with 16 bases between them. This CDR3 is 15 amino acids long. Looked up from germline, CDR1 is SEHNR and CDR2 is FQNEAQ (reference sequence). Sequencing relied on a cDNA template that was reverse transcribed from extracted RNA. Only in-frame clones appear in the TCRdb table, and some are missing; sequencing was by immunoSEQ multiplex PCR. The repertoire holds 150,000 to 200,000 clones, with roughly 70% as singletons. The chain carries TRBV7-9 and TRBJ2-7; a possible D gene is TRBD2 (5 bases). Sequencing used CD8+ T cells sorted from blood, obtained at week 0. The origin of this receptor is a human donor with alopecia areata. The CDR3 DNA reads TGTGCCAGCACCACCCTGTGGGGAGACTCCTACGAGCAGTACTTC. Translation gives CASTTLWGDSYEQYF.